Sequencing of this T cell receptor beta chain was carried out in a study of blood T cell repertoires in COVID-19. Overall study: Some COVID-19 samples were acute and others convalescent; all came from the United States, Italy and Spain. T cells, B-cell-depleted T cells, or PBMCs provided the cDNA or gDNA that served as material.

How the authors handled the data: It was from reference gene primer amplification that nucleated cell counts were estimated. Produced via immunoSEQ multiplex PCR; TCRdb's table is partial and in-frame only. D and trimming come from the DNA, and the V and J calls and clone size come from that table. The sample yields 100,000 to 150,000 clones, about 83% seen once. V was pared by 0 bases and J by 5 bases, with 13 bases of the junction left unmatched. CDR1 and CDR2 from the germline V gene are MNHEY and SMNVEV (reference sequence). This CDR3 comprises 17 residues. This chain uses TRBV27 with TRBJ2-7; 7 bases align to TRBD1. Sequencing input: peripheral blood. This TCR derives from a man older than 75 with active or convalescent COVID-19. The CDR3 loop reads CASSLSATTGMGHEQYF. For the CDR3, the DNA is TGTGCCAGCAGTTTATCCGCCACGACAGGGATGGGCCACGAGCAGTACTTC.